This T cell receptor beta chain came from a study of cytomegalovirus exposure and HLA in healthy donors. Points from the study as a whole: Using the classifier, cytomegalovirus status was reportedly diagnosed with high specificity and sensitivity.

As to this clone: Its matching antigen is unknown.

With 5 bases clipped from V and 9 bases from J, the junction kept 18 bases outside the gene matches. Germline V gene data show CDR1 as SGHAT and CDR2 as FQNNGV. The CDR3 is 16 amino acids. The PCR contained 60 Vbeta and 13 Jbeta primers. Data came from immunoSEQ multiplex PCR; TCRdb stores just in-frame clones and leaves some out. The repertoire holds 36,000 or so clones, with 65% to 90% as singletons. The chain couples TRBV11-2 to TRBJ2-5, with 7 bases aligning to TRBD1. Sequencing was carried out using PBMCs. This receptor was taken from a woman between 18 and 29 years old in good health and CMV-seronegative. Here the CDR3 reads CASSPDRRTGYRSQYF. The CDR3 DNA sequence: TGTGCCAGCAGCCCGGACAGGCGGACAGGTTATAGGTCCCAGTACTTC.